The entry below gives a single T cell receptor beta chain sequence along with its context. These data originate in a study of shared clonotypes between healthy human individuals. Study-level information: The cohort comprised a couple of women and a few men. Their ages spanned 18 to 49 years.

Method: immunoSEQ multiplex PCR; TCRdb's copy keeps in-frame clones and lacks some. Here the sample spans over a million clones, 96% being singletons. The donor population consisted of healthy HIV-negative adults with no recent acute infections or vaccinations. Trimming stripped 1 base from V and 4 bases from J, with 15 bases between. The CDR3 is made up of 17 amino acids. Germline V gene sequence: CDR1 SGHRS, CDR2 YFSETQ. The sequence came from a young man in good health. What was sequenced was naive CD4+ T cells sorted from blood. The subset here: CD45RA+ positively selected. The chain carries TRBV5-1 and TRBJ2-6; unclear D gene. CDR3 nucleotide sequence: TGCGCCAGCAGCTTGTACGTCAGCCTCTCCGGGGCCAACGTCCTGACTTTC. Residues: CASSLYVSLSGANVLTF.